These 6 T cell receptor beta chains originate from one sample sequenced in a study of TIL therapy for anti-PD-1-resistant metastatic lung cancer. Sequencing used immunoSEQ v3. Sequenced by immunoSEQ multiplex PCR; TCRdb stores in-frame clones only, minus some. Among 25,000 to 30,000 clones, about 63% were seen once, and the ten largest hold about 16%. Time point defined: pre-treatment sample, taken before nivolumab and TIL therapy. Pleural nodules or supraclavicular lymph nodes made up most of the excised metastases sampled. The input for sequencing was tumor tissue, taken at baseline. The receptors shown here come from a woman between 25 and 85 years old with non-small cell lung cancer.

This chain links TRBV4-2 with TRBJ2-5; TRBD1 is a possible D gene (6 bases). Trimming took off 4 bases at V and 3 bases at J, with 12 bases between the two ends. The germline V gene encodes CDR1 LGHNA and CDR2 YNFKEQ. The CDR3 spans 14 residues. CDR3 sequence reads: CASSPGTRKETQYF. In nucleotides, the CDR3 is TGTGCCAGCAGCCCCGGGACACGGAAAGAGACCCAGTACTTC.

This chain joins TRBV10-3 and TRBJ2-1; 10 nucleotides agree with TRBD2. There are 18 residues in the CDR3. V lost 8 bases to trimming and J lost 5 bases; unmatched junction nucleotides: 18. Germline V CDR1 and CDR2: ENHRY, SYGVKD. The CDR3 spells CAISPLLSAGGPNNEQFF. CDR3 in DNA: TGTGCCATCTCCCCATTACTATCAGCGGGAGGGCCAAACAATGAGCAGTTCTTC.

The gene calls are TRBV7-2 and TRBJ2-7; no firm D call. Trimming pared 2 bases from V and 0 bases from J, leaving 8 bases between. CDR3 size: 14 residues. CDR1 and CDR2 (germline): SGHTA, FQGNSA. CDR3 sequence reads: CASSLSSISYEQYF. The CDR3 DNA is TGTGCCAGCAGCTTATCCAGCATCTCCTACGAGCAGTACTTC.

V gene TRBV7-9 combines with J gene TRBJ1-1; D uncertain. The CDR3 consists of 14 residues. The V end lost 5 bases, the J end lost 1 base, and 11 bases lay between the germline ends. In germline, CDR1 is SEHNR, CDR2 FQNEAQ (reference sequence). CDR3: CASSPESRNTEAFF. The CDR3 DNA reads TGTGCCAGCAGCCCGGAGTCAAGGAACACTGAAGCTTTCTTT.

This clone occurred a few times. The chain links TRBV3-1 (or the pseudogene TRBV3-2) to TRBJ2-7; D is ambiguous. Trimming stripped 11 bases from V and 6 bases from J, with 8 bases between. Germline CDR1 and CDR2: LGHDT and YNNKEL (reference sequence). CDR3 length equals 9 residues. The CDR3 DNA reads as TGTGCCCCTCCGGCCGAGCAGTACTTC. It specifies CAPPAEQYF.

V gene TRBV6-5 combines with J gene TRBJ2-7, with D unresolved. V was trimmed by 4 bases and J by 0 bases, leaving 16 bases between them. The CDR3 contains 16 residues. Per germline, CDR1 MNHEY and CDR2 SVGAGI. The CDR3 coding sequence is TGTGCCAGCAGTTCTCTACCAGTGCCCAACTCCTACGAGCAGTACTTC. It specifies CASSSLPVPNSYEQYF.